The rows below give T cell receptor beta chains drawn from one sample of a study of cytomegalovirus exposure and HLA in healthy donors. Clones were read by immunoSEQ multiplex PCR, and TCRdb kept only the in-frame ones, dropping some. The sample table sets out 55,000 to 85,000 clones. Sequencing used PBMCs. These receptors all stem from a female donor in good health and CMV-seropositive. Each CDR3 is given with its conserved first and last residue. A D gene is named only where the DNA matches it firmly. The size of a clone is reported for some rows only, either as once, few or many, or as a class for expanded clones.

V	size	J	D	DNA	CDR3
TRBV7-9	.	TRBJ2-2	.	TGTGCCAGCAGCCCCAGGGTCCGTGGGGACACCGGGGAGCTGTTTTTT	CASSPRVRGDTGELFF
TRBV4-1	.	TRBJ2-7	.	TGCGCCAGCAGCTTACCAGGAGGGAACCACTACGAGCAGTACTTC	CASSLPGGNHYEQYF
TRBV5-1	.	TRBJ1-5	.	TGCGCCAGCAGCCTGACAGGCTTCAATCAGCCCCAGCATTTT	CASSLTGFNQPQHF
TRBV14	.	TRBJ1-2	TRBD1	TGTGCCAGCAGCCAACGGACAGGGGATGGCTACACCTTC	CASSQRTGDGYTF
TRBV7-2	.	TRBJ2-7	.	TGTGCCAGCAGCTTATCGGGGGGCGGCTACGAGCAGTACTTC	CASSLSGGGYEQYF
TRBV19	.	TRBJ2-6	TRBD2	TGTGCCAGTAGTATAGGGACTAGCTCTGGGGCCAACGTCCTGACTTTC	CASSIGTSSGANVLTF
TRBV4-1	.	TRBJ1-5	TRBD1	TGCGCCAGCAGCCAAGGAACAGGGGGCTGGGATCAGCCCCAGCATTTT	CASSQGTGGWDQPQHF
TRBV4-3	.	TRBJ2-7	.	TGCGCCAGCAGCCAAGAGGTCCCGGACTCAAGCTCCTACGAGCAGTACTTC	CASSQEVPDSSSYEQYF
TRBV5-6	.	TRBJ1-6	.	TGTGCCAGCAGTGCCGGGGGTGGCTTTTCACCCCTCCACTTT	CASSAGGGFSPLHF
TRBV19	.	TRBJ1-1	TRBD1	TGTGCCAGTAGTTCCCAGGGGGGACACACTGAAGCTTTCTTT	CASSSQGGHTEAFF
TRBV5-1	.	TRBJ1-2	TRBD1	TGCGCCAGCAGCTTGGACAGGGGATTTGTCTATGGCTACACCTTC	CASSLDRGFVYGYTF
TRBV5-1	.	TRBJ1-4	.	TGCGCCAGCAGCATAGGGGTTGCAACTAATGAAAAACTGTTTTTT	CASSIGVATNEKLFF
TRBV4-3	.	TRBJ2-1	.	TGCGCCAGCAGCTCGAGACTAGAGGGTGAGCAGTTCTTC	CASSSRLEGEQFF
TRBV4-3	.	TRBJ2-3	TRBD2	TGCGCCAGCAACCCGAAGACTAGCGGAGATAAGACGGGCACAGATACGCAGTATTTT	CASNPKTSGDKTGTDTQYF
TRBV18	.	TRBJ1-2	.	TGTGCCAGCTCACCATCGGAGGGCGCATATGGCTACACCTTC	CASSPSEGAYGYTF
TRBV6-6	.	TRBJ1-2	TRBD1	TGTGCCAGCAGGACTCAACAGGGGAACTATGGCTACACCTTC	CASRTQQGNYGYTF
TRBV9	.	TRBJ1-1	.	TGTGCCAGCAGCGTAGGAGACAGGACCTCCCTTGGAGCTTTCTTT	CASSVGDRTSLGAFF
TRBV28	.	TRBJ2-3	.	TGTGCCAGCGGGCCGATCGGGACTAGCACAGATACGCAGTATTTT	CASGPIGTSTDTQYF
TRBV4-2	.	TRBJ2-7	.	TGTGCCAGCAGCCAAGCGGCGGCAGTGACCTACGAGCAGTACTTC	CASSQAAAVTYEQYF
TRBV28	.	TRBJ1-1	TRBD1	TGTGCCAGCACGCGTACAGGGGGTGGGGCTTTCTTT	CASTRTGGGAFF
TRBV27	.	TRBJ1-2	.	TGTGCCAGCAGACGGGGGGCCCTTAACTATGGCTACACCTTC	CASRRGALNYGYTF
TRBV6-1	.	TRBJ1-5	TRBD1	TGTGCCAGTCTTGGGACAGCTAGCAATCAGCCCCAGCATTTT	CASLGTASNQPQHF
TRBV6-1	.	TRBJ2-7	.	TGTGCCAGCAGTGAATTCGACATTGAATACTTC	CASSEFDIEYF
TRBV5-1	.	TRBJ2-1	TRBD1	TGCGCCAGCAGCTTACAGGGGTTGAGACTATCGAGCTCCTACAATGAGCAGTTCTTC	CASSLQGLRLSSSYNEQFF
TRBV29-1	medium-sized	TRBJ2-7	.	TGCAGCGTTGAGGTAGCGGACTACGAGCAGTACTTC	CSVEVADYEQYF
TRBV10-2	.	TRBJ2-2	TRBD2	TGCGCCAGCAGTGAGCGAAGACTAGCGGGAGTGAGGACCGGGGAGCTGTTTTTT	CASSERRLAGVRTGELFF
TRBV5-1	.	TRBJ1-3	.	TGCGCCAGCAGCTTGCAGGGGTCTGGAAACACCATATATTTT	CASSLQGSGNTIYF
TRBV7-2	.	TRBJ2-7	TRBD2	TGTGCCAGCAGCCTGACTAGCGGCCTTACCTACGAGCAGTACTTC	CASSLTSGLTYEQYF
TRBV28	.	TRBJ2-3	TRBD2	TGTGCCAGCAGTATTGGACTAGCGGGAGGGCAAGATACGCAGTATTTT	CASSIGLAGGQDTQYF
TRBV4-1	.	TRBJ1-1	.	TGCGCCAGCAGCCAAGAGCGGTCGACTGAAGCTTTCTTT	CASSQERSTEAFF
TRBV7-9	.	TRBJ2-1	TRBD2	TGTGCCAGCAGTCGTACTAGCGGGGAATACAATGAGCAGTTCTTC	CASSRTSGEYNEQFF
TRBV5-6	.	TRBJ2-2	.	TGTGCCAGCAGCCCCCGATTTAGCGGGGAGCTGTTTTTT	CASSPRFSGELFF
TRBV18	.	TRBJ2-7	.	TGTGCCAGCTCACCATGGGACACAAACTACGAGCAGTACTTC	CASSPWDTNYEQYF
TRBV6-5	.	TRBJ1-1	.	TGTGCCAGCAGTTCCCCTTCCCGGTTTGAAGCTTTCTTT	CASSSPSRFEAFF
TRBV6-4	.	TRBJ1-2	.	TGTGCCAGCAGTGAAGTGGGAGCGGGCTACACCTTC	CASSEVGAGYTF
TRBV18	.	TRBJ1-5	TRBD1	TGTGCCAGCTCAAGAGGAGACAGGGGGGAATTAAATCAGCCCCAGCATTTT	CASSRGDRGELNQPQHF
TRBV10-3	.	TRBJ2-7	TRBD1	TGTGCCATCAGTGAGACAGGGGGCCTCGACTACGAGCAGTACTTC	CAISETGGLDYEQYF
TRBV7-3	.	TRBJ1-2	TRBD1	TGTGCCAGCAGCTTAACTACCGGGACAGGAAGGAGTGGCTACACCTTC	CASSLTTGTGRSGYTF
TRBV5-1	.	TRBJ2-7	.	TGCGCCAGCACCCCGTCGAGAATTGAGGGCGAGCAGTACTTC	CASTPSRIEGEQYF
TRBV5-1	.	TRBJ1-2	TRBD1	TGCGCCAGCAGCGCCATACAGGGGGCCCCATCTGGCTACACCTTC	CASSAIQGAPSGYTF
TRBV5-1	.	TRBJ1-1	.	TGCGCCAGCAGCTTGGCGTCCGGCCAGGTCGCCACTGAAGCTTTCTTT	CASSLASGQVATEAFF
TRBV10-2	.	TRBJ2-1	TRBD2	TGCGCCAGCAGTGATGACCTTAGCGGGCATTACAATGAGCAGTTCTTC	CASSDDLSGHYNEQFF
TRBV9	.	TRBJ1-1	TRBD1	TGTGCCAGCAGCCCCAGTCCCGGGACAGGGAACACTGAAGCTTTCTTT	CASSPSPGTGNTEAFF
TRBV18	.	TRBJ1-4	.	TGTGCCAGCTCACCCTATACCCTCGAAAAACTGTTTTTT	CASSPYTLEKLFF
TRBV5-6	.	TRBJ2-5	TRBD2	TGTGCCAGCAGCTCTAAACTAGCGGGACGGACCCAGTACTTC	CASSSKLAGRTQYF
TRBV29-1	.	TRBJ1-3	.	TGCAGCGTAAATGTTGTGACAGGACCCTCTGGAAACACCATATATTTT	CSVNVVTGPSGNTIYF
TRBV9	.	TRBJ2-6	.	TGTGCCAGCAGCGTAGAGAGGTTGACTCTAGGGGACTCTGGGGCCAACGTCCTGACTTTC	CASSVERLTLGDSGANVLTF
TRBV28	.	TRBJ1-2	.	TGTGCCAGCAGATTACCAGGGGCGTTTACCTATGGCTACACCTTC	CASRLPGAFTYGYTF
TRBV20-1	.	TRBJ2-5	.	TGCAGTGCCCCCGAGTCCACCCAGTACTTC	CSAPESTQYF
TRBV6-5	.	TRBJ1-4	.	TGTGCCAGCAGTCAAGGAGGAACTAATGAAAAACTGTTTTTT	CASSQGGTNEKLFF
TRBV23-1	.	TRBJ1-1	.	TGCGCCAGCAGTCGCCCGACAGGTTTGAACACTGAAGCTTTCTTT	CASSRPTGLNTEAFF
TRBV18	.	TRBJ2-7	.	TGTGCCAGCTCACCAGGTAGCGGAGGCTCCTACGAGCAGTACTTC	CASSPGSGGSYEQYF
TRBV7-8	.	TRBJ2-3	.	TGTGCCAGCAGCTTATTCCGGCGGGACCTAGATACGCAGTATTTT	CASSLFRRDLDTQYF
TRBV10-3	.	TRBJ1-2	TRBD1	TGTGCCATCAGCCCCACAGGGGACTATGGCTACACCTTC	CAISPTGDYGYTF